This T cell receptor beta chain was retrieved from a study of T cell changes during pregnancy in multiple sclerosis. The CDR3 runs 14 residues. The V segment lost 3 bases and the J segment 2 bases; nucleotides outside the gene matches: 2. Looked up from germline, CDR1 is MNHEY and CDR2 is SMNVEV (reference sequence). Sequencing was performed with immunoSEQ multiplex PCR; in TCRdb, only in-frame clones are kept and a portion is missing. The data contain some 85,000 clones, around 94% of them singletons. The sequence derives from a female donor with multiple sclerosis, enrolled in a pregnancy study. Sample: peripheral blood, taken in the third trimester of pregnancy. The chain recombines TRBV27 with TRBJ1-1; 8 bases fit TRBD1. CDR3 residues: CASSFGQGNTEAFF. The CDR3 nucleotides read TGTGCCAGCAGTTTCGGACAGGGTAACACTGAAGCTTTCTTT.